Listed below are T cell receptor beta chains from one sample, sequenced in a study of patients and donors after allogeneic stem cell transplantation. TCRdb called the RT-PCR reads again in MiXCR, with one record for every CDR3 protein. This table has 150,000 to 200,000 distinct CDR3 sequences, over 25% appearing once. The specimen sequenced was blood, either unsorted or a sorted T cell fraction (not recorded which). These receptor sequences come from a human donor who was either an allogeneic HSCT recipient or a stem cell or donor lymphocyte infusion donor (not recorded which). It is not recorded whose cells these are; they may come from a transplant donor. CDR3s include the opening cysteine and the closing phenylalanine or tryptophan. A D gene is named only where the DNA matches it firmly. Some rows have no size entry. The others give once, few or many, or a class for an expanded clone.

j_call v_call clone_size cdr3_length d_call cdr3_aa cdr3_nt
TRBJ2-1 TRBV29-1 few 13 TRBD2 CSVRTSSYNEQFF TGCAGCGTTCGGACTAGCTCCTACAATGAGCAGTTCTTC
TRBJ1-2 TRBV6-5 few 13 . CASSRGGGSGYTF TGTGCCAGCAGTCGGGGGGGAGGTAGTGGCTACACCTTC
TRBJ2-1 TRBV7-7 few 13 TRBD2 CASSQSGRNEQFF TGTGCTAGCAGCCAGAGCGGGAGAAATGAGCAGTTCTTC
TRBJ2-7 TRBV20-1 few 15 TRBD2 CSAVPAASGSYEQYF TGCAGTGCTGTCCCTGCGGCTAGCGGCTCCTACGAGCAGTACTTC
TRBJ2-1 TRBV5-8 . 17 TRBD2 CASSLPLSGRVLGEQFF TGTGCCAGCAGCTTACCTTTATCCGGGAGGGTCCTTGGTGAGCAGTTCTTC
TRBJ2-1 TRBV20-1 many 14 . CSAIGTHSPNEQFF TGCAGTGCTATTGGGACCCACTCGCCGAATGAGCAGTTCTTC
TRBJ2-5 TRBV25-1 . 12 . CASSESRETQYF TGTGCCAGCAGTGAATCCCGGGAGACCCAGTACTTC
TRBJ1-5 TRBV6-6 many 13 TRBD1 CASSQTGDQPQHF TGTGCCAGCAGCCAAACAGGGGATCAGCCCCAGCATTTT
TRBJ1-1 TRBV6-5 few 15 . CASSYSGNSNTEAFF TGTGCCAGCAGTTACTCAGGGAACTCGAACACTGAAGCTTTCTTT
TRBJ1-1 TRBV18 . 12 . CASSRGQDEAFF TGTGCCAGCTCCCGCGGTCAGGATGAAGCTTTCTTT
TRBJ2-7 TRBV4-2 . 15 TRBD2 CASSQLRTSGSEQYF TGTGCCAGCAGCCAGCTTAGGACTAGCGGGAGCGAGCAGTACTTC
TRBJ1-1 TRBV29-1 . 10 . CSVLGTEAFF TGCAGCGTCCTAGGCACTGAAGCTTTCTTT
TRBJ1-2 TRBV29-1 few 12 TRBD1 CSGGQAGSGYTF TGCAGCGGAGGACAGGCCGGGAGTGGCTACACCTTC
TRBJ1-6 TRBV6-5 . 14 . CASSYLGPTIALHF TGTGCCAGCAGTTACCTGGGACCGACTATAGCCCTCCACTTT
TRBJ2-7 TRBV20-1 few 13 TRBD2 CSALSGRGYEQYF TGCAGTGCTCTGAGCGGGAGGGGCTACGAGCAGTACTTC
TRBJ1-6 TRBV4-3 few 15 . CASSQDYGYNSPLHF TGCGCCAGCAGCCAAGACTACGGCTATAATTCACCCCTCCACTTT
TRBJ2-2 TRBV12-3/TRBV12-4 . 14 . CASTVTPNTGELFF TGTGCCAGCACTGTGACACCGAACACCGGGGAGCTGTTTTTT
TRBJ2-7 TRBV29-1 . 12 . CSVGLGFYEQYF TGCAGCGTTGGCCTCGGTTTCTACGAGCAGTACTTC
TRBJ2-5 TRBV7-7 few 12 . CASSLAGETQYF TGTGCTAGCAGCTTGGCCGGAGAGACCCAGTACTTC
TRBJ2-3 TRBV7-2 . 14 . CASSRPAGTDTQYF TGTGCCAGCAGCCGACCCGCTGGCACAGATACGCAGTATTTT
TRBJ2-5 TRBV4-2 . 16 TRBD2 CASSQGSGTHQETQYF TGTGCCAGCAGCCAGGGCAGCGGGACCCACCAAGAGACCCAGTACTTC
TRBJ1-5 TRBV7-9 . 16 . CASSLSWGASNQPQHF TGTGCCAGCAGCTTATCTTGGGGCGCGAGTAATCAGCCCCAGCATTTT
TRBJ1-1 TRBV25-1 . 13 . CASSEGGESEAFF TGTGCCAGCAGTGAGGGGGGAGAGAGTGAAGCTTTCTTT
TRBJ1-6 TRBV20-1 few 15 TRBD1 CSASVQGHYNSPLHF TGCAGTGCTAGCGTACAGGGGCACTATAATTCACCCCTCCACTTT
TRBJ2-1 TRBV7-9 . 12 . CASSLGRNEQFF TGTGCCAGCAGCTTAGGGAGGAATGAGCAGTTCTTC
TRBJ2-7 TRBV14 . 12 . CASSLQAYEQYF TGTGCCAGCAGCCTTCAAGCCTACGAGCAGTACTTC
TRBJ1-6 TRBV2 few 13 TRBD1 CASVRDRGSPLHF TGTGCCAGCGTCCGGGACAGGGGATCACCCCTCCACTTT
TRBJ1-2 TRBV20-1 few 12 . CISGTAVYGYTF TGCATTTCCGGGACGGCCGTCTATGGCTACACCTTC
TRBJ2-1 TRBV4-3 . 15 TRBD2 CASSQLAGVVNEQFF TGCGCCAGCAGCCAACTAGCGGGAGTCGTAAATGAGCAGTTCTTC
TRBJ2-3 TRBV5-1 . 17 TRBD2 CASSRGSWEGFTDTQYF TGCGCCAGCAGCCGAGGATCGTGGGAGGGGTTCACAGATACGCAGTATTTT
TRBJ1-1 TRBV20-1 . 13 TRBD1 CSAPGQVNTEAFF TGCAGTGCTCCTGGACAGGTGAACACTGAAGCTTTCTTT
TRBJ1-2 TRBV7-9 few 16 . CASSLARDLLNYGYTF TGTGCCAGCAGCTTAGCTCGGGACCTTCTCAACTATGGCTACACCTTC
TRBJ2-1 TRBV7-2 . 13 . CASSFRAINEQFF TGTGCCAGCAGCTTTAGGGCTATCAATGAGCAGTTCTTC
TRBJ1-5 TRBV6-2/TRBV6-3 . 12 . CASSYQQGPQHF TGTGCCAGCAGTTACCAACAAGGGCCCCAGCATTTT